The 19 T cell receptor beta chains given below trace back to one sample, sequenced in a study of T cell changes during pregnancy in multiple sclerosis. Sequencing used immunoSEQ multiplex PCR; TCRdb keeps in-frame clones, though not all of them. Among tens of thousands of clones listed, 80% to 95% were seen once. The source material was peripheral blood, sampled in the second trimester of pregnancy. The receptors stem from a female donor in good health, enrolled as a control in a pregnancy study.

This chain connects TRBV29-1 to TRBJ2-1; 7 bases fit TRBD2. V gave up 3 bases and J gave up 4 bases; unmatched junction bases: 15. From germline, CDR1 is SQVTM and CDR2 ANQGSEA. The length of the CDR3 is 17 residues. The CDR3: CSVDGGGLGRLYNEQFF. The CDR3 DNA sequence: TGCAGCGTTGATGGGGGGGGACTGGGTCGACTTTACAATGAGCAGTTCTTC.

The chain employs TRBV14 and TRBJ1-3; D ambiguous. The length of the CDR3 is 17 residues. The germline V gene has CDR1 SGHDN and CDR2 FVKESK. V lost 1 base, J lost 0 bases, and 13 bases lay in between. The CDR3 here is CASSQGGLRASGNTIYF. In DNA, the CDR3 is TGTGCCAGCAGCCAAGGAGGGCTAAGGGCCTCTGGAAACACCATATATTTT.

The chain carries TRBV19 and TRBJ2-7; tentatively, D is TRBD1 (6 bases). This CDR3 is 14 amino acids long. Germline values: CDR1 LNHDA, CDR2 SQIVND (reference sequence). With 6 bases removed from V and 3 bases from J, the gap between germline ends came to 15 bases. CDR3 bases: TGTGCCAGTAGGGAACAGGGAATTGGCTACGAGCAGTACTTC. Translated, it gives CASREQGIGYEQYF.

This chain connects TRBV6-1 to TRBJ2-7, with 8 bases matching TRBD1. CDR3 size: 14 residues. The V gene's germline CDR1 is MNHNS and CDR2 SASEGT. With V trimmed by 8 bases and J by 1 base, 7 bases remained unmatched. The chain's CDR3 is CASDRTGLSYEQYF. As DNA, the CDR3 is TGTGCCAGCGATAGGACAGGGTTATCCTACGAGCAGTACTTC.

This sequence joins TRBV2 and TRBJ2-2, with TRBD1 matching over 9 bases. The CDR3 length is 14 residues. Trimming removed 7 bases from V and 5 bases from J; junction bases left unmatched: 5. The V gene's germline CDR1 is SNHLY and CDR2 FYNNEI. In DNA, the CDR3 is TGTGCCAGCACCGGGACAGGGTTGACCGGGGAGCTGTTTTTT. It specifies CASTGTGLTGELFF.

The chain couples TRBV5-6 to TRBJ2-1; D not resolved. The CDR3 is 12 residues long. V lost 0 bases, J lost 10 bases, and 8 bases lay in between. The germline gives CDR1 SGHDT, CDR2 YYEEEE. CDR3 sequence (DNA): TGTGCCAGCAGCTTGGCCGGTTTGGAGCAGTTCTTC. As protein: CASSLAGLEQFF.

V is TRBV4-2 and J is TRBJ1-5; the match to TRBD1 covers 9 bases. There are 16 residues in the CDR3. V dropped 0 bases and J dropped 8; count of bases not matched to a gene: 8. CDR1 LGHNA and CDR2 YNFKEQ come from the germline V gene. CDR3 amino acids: CASSQERGQGFEPQHF. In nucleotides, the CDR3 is TGTGCCAGCAGCCAAGAACGCGGACAGGGGTTTGAGCCCCAGCATTTT.

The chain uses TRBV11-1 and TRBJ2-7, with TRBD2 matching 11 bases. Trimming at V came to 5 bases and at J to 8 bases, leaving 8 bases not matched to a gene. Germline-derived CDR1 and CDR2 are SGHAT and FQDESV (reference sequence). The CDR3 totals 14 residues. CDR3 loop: CASSRGLAGGQQYF. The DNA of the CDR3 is TGTGCCAGCAGCCGAGGGCTAGCGGGAGGTCAGCAGTACTTC.

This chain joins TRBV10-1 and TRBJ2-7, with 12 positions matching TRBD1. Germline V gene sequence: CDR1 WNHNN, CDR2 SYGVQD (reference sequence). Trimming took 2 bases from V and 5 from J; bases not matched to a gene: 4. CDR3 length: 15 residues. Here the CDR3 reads CASSEPGQGADEQYF. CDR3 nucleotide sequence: TGCGCCAGCAGTGAGCCGGGACAGGGGGCCGACGAGCAGTACTTC.

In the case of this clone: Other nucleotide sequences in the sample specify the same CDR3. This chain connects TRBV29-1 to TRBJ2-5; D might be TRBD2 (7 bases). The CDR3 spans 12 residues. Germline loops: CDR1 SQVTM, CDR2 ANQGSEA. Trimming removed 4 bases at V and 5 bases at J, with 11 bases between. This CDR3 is CSVAGGPETQYF. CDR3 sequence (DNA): TGCAGCGTTGCGGGGGGCCCCGAGACCCAGTACTTC. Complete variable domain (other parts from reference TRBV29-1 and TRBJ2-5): SAVISQKPSRDICQRGTSLTIQCQVDSQVTMMFWYRQQPGQSLTLIATANQGSEATYESGFVIDKFPISRPNLTFSTLTVSNMSPEDSSIYLCSVAGGPETQYFGPGTRLLVL.

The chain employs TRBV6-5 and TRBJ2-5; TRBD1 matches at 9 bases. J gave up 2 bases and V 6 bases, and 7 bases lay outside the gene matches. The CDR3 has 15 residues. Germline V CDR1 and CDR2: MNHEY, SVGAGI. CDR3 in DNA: TGTGCCAGCAGCCCCCGGGACAGGGTACAAGAGACCCAGTACTTC. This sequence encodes CASSPRDRVQETQYF.

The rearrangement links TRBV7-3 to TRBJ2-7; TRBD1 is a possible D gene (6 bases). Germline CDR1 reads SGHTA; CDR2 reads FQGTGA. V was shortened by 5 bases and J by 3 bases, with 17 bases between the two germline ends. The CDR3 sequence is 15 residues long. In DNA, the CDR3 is TGTGCCAGCAGCCCCCTCTTCCGGGACAACTACGAGCAGTACTTC. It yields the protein CASSPLFRDNYEQYF.

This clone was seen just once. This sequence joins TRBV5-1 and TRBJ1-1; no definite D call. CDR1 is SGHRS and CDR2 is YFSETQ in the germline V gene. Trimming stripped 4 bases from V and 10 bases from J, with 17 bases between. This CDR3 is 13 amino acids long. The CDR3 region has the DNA TGCGCCAGCAGCCTGGGAGGGAAACCTGGAGCTTTCTTT. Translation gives CASSLGGKPGAFF.

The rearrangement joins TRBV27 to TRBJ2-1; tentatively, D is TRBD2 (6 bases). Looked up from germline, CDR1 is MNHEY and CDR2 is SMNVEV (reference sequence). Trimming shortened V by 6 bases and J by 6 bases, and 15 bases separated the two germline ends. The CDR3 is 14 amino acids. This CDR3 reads CASRTLAISNEQFF. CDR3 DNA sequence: TGTGCCAGCAGGACTCTAGCGATTTCCAATGAGCAGTTCTTC.

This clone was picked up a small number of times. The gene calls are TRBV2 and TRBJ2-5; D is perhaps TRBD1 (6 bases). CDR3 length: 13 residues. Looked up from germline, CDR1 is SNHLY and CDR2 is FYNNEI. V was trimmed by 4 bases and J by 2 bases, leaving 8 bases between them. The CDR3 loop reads CASSATGQETQYF. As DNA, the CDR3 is TGTGCCAGCAGTGCGACAGGACAAGAGACCCAGTACTTC.

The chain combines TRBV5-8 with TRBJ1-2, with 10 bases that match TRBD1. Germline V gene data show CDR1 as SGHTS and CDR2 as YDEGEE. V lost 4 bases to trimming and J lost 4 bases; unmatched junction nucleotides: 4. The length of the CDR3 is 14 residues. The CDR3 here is CASSTDRGLYGYTF. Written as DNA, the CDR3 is TGTGCCAGCAGCACCGACAGGGGGCTCTATGGCTACACCTTC.

CDR3 amino acids: CASSFSGPSYEQYF. Here the CDR3 DNA reads TGTGCCAGCAGCTTTAGCGGTCCATCCTACGAGCAGTACTTC. The chain combines TRBV11-3 with TRBJ2-7, with a possible D match to TRBD2 (6 bases). This CDR3 is 14 amino acids long. V dropped 3 bases and J dropped 1 base, with 10 bases sitting between them. Germline CDR1 SGHNT, CDR2 YENEEA.

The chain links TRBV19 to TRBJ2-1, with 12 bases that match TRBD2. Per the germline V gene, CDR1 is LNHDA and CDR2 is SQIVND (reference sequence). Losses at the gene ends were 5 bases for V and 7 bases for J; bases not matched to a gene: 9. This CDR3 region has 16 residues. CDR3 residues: CASSPRLAGVGNEQFF. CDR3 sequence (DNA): TGTGCCAGTAGTCCTAGACTAGCGGGAGTTGGGAATGAGCAGTTCTTC.

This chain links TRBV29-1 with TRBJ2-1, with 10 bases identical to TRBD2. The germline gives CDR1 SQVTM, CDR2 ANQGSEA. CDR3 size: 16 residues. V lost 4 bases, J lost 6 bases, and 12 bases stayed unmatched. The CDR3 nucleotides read TGCAGCGTTGGAGGGTTCAGCGGGGGGGTTTTCAATGAGCAGTTCTTC. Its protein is CSVGGFSGGVFNEQFF.